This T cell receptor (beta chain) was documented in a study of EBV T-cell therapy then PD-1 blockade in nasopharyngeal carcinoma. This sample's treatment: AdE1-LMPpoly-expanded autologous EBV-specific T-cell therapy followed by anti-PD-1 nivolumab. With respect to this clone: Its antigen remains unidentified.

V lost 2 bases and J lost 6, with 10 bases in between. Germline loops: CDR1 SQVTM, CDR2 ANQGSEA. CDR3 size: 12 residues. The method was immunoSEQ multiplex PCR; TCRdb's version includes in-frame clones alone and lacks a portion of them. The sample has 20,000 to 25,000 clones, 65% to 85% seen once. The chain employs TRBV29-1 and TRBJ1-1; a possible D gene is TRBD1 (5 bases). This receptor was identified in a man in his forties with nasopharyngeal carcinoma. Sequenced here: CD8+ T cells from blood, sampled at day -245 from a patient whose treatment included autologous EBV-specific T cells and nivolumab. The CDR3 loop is CSVEKGLPEAFF. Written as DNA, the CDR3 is TGCAGCGTTGAAAAGGGGCTCCCTGAAGCTTTCTTT.